What follows is one T cell receptor (beta chain) and its context. This record comes from a study of T cell changes during pregnancy in multiple sclerosis. The V and J ends lost 9 bases and 5 bases respectively, with 22 bases between them. The CDR3 contains 15 residues. Germline-derived CDR1 and CDR2 are LNHDA and SQIVND (reference sequence). Clones were sequenced by immunoSEQ multiplex PCR, and TCRdb holds only the in-frame ones, with some missing. This sample yields some 77,000 clones, of which roughly nine tenths are seen a single time; around 2.2% belongs to the top ten. This TCR was recovered from a female donor in good health, enrolled as a control in a pregnancy study. The source was peripheral blood, collected in the second trimester of pregnancy. V is TRBV19 and J is TRBJ1-2, with a weak D call TRBD1 (5 bases). The CDR3 coding sequence is TGTGCCAGCCAAGATCCCGGGGGGGGAGAGTATGGCTACACCTTC. As protein: CASQDPGGGEYGYTF. Full variable domain (missing parts from reference TRBV19 and TRBJ1-2): DGGITQSPKYLFRKEGQNVTLSCEQNLNHDAMYWYRQDPGQGLRLIYYSQIVNDFQKGDIAEGYSVSREKKESFPLTVTSAQKNPTAFYLCASQDPGGGEYGYTFGSGTRLTVV.